This TCR beta chain was sequenced for a study of blood T cell repertoires in COVID-19. Study in general: T cells, B-cell-depleted T cells, or PBMCs provided the cDNA or gDNA that served as material.

The authors' processing: From reference gene primer amplification, estimates of nucleated cell counts were derived. Some clones are missing from TCRdb's copy, which holds only in-frame ones; the method was immunoSEQ multiplex PCR. Clone size and the V and J calls come from that table; the DNA yielded D and trimming. The table shows about 270,000 clones, with roughly nine tenths occurring only once. V dropped 3 bases and J dropped 2 bases, with 8 bases sitting between them. CDR3 size: 13 residues. Germline V gene lookup returns CDR1 DFQATT and CDR2 SNEGSKA (reference sequence). The participants were between about 18 and 89 years old and came from some 25 US areas. Participant-reported clinical history was the basis for cohort assignment.

This chain joins TRBV20-1 and TRBJ1-5; tentative D call: TRBD1 (5 bases). The sequenced sample was PBMCs or T cells enriched from blood (not recorded which). This receptor was obtained from a young woman who had recovered from COVID-19. Written as DNA, the CDR3 is TGCAGTGCTAGTCGCAGGGGCAATCAGCCCCAGCATTTT. This sequence encodes CSASRRGNQPQHF.